Presented here are 31 T cell receptor beta chains from one specimen sequenced in a study of response to subunit inactivated influenza vaccine. TCRdb redid the calling of the RT-PCR reads with MiXCR, one entry per CDR3 protein. This table has about 480,000 distinct CDR3 sequences, 10% to 11% appearing once. The specimen was PBMCs from blood, collected roughly 6 weeks after vaccination. Source of these receptors: a man aged 50 or older who received an inactivated influenza vaccine.

V gene TRBV20-1 combines with J gene TRBJ2-5; 9 nucleotides match TRBD2. This CDR3 contains 15 residues. Germline V gives CDR1 DFQATT, CDR2 SNEGSKA (reference sequence). V dropped 0 bases and J dropped 2; count of bases not matched to a gene: 4. CDR3 in DNA: TGCAGTGCTAGAGATGGGACTAGCCCACAAGAGACCCAGTACTTC. Protein product: CSARDGTSPQETQYF.

The rearrangement joins TRBV7-2 to TRBJ2-4; TRBD2 aligns across 8 bases. After removal of 2 bases from V and 13 bases from J, the junction contained 16 bases not matched to a gene. CDR3 length equals 16 residues. Germline CDR1 is SGHTA and CDR2 is FQGNSA. The CDR3 is CASSLTGTRRTRLQYF. The CDR3 bases are TGTGCCAGCAGCTTAACCGGGACTAGGAGGACAAGACTGCAGTACTTC.

The chain carries TRBV20-1 and TRBJ1-5; no reliable D call. Trimming left V 1 base short and J 4 bases short, with 14 bases between. The V gene's germline CDR1 is DFQATT and CDR2 SNEGSKA (reference sequence). The CDR3 consists of 15 residues. The CDR3 region has the DNA TGCAGTGCTAGAGTTGCCGGGGTCCAAAATCAGCCCCAGCATTTT. Translated: CSARVAGVQNQPQHF.

There are many counts of this clonotype. The chain couples TRBV29-1 to TRBJ2-1, with 9 bases matching TRBD2. J lost 6 bases, V lost 3 bases, and 9 bases had no gene match. This CDR3 is 15 amino acids long. The germline V gene has CDR1 SQVTM and CDR2 ANQGSEA. Written as DNA, the CDR3 is TGCAGCGTTGAGTCCCCTGGCGGGAGGGGCAATGAGCAGTTCTTC. Translation: CSVESPGGRGNEQFF.

This chain connects TRBV11-2 to TRBJ1-2; a weak D match, TRBD1 (5 bases). Germline CDR1 is SGHAT and CDR2 is FQNNGV. The CDR3 length is 18 residues. The V gene lost 5 bases and the J gene lost 1 base, with 23 bases spanning the gap. The DNA of the CDR3 is TGTGCCAGCAGCCCCTCTTGGTTCCCCCGGGACCTTAACTATGGCTACACCTTC. Protein: CASSPSWFPRDLNYGYTF. Full variable domain (missing parts from reference TRBV11-2 and TRBJ1-2): EAGVAQSPRYKIIEKRQSVAFWCNPISGHATLYWYQQILGQGPKLLIQFQNNGVVDDSQLPKDRFSAERLKGVDSTLKIQPAKLEDSAVYLCASSPSWFPRDLNYGYTFGSGTRLTVV.

Many counts were recorded for this clonotype. The chain's CDR3 is CASSQTRGRSTDTQYF. CDR3 DNA sequence: TGCGCCAGCAGTCAAACGCGGGGCAGGAGCACAGATACGCAGTATTTT. The rearrangement uses TRBV5-1 and TRBJ2-3, with D tentatively TRBD2 (6 bases). Germline-derived CDR1 and CDR2 are SGHRS and YFSETQ. Trimming stripped 5 bases from V and 0 bases from J, with 16 bases between. The CDR3 length is 16 residues.

The DNA of the CDR3 is TGTGCCAGCAGTTTATCCTGGACGGGGAACACCGGGGAGCTGTTTTTT. Its translation is CASSLSWTGNTGELFF. V usage is TRBV28 and J usage is TRBJ2-2; D call uncertain. The germline V gene has CDR1 MDHEN and CDR2 SYDVKM. The CDR3 is made up of 16 amino acids. V lost 1 base, J lost 1 base, and 10 bases lay in between.

V gene TRBV7-2 combines with J gene TRBJ2-1; 12 bases align to TRBD2. Germline V gene sequence: CDR1 SGHTA, CDR2 FQGNSA. This CDR3 is built from 15 residues. The V segment lost 8 bases and the J segment 2 bases; nucleotides outside the gene matches: 4. The CDR3 here is CASALAGGPYNEQFF. The CDR3 DNA sequence: TGTGCCAGCGCTCTAGCGGGGGGGCCCTACAATGAGCAGTTCTTC.

The chain recombines TRBV5-1 with TRBJ1-1; 10 positions agree with TRBD1. Trimming cost V 6 bases and J 1 base; bases outside gene matches: 6. Germline CDR1 SGHRS, CDR2 YFSETQ. The length of the CDR3 is 15 residues. The CDR3 sequence is CASKYRDRGNTEAFF. The CDR3 bases are TGCGCCAGCAAATACCGGGACAGGGGGAACACTGAAGCTTTCTTT.

This clonotype was recorded a few times. The J gene is TRBJ2-3, the V gene TRBV4-3; D unresolved. The CDR3 is made up of 16 amino acids. The V end lost 0 bases, the J end lost 2 bases, and 12 bases lay between the germline ends. In germline, CDR1 is LGHNA, CDR2 YSLEER. The CDR3 coding sequence is TGCGCCAGCAGCCAAGAAATGCAGGACCACACAGATACGCAGTATTTT. Encoded protein: CASSQEMQDHTDTQYF.

A few counts support this clonotype. The chain employs TRBV5-5 and TRBJ2-1, with D maybe TRBD1 (5 bases). V gave up 4 bases and J gave up 7 bases, with 18 bases separating them. Germline V lookup: CDR1 SGHKS, CDR2 YYEKEE (reference sequence). The CDR3 length is 15 residues. This chain's CDR3 is CASSPGWQFGNEQFF. Written as DNA, the CDR3 is TGTGCCAGCAGCCCAGGGTGGCAGTTTGGGAATGAGCAGTTCTTC.

This chain connects TRBV2 to TRBJ2-7; TRBD1 is a possible D gene (6 bases). Germline V gene data show CDR1 as SNHLY and CDR2 as FYNNEI. The V gene lost 4 bases and the J gene lost 5 bases, with 12 bases spanning the gap. The CDR3 extends over 13 amino acids. CDR3 nucleotide sequence: TGTGCCAGCAGTGTGAACAGGGACAACGAGCAGTACTTC. The encoded protein is CASSVNRDNEQYF. Supplemented by reference TRBV2 and TRBJ2-7, the full variable domain reads EPEVTQTPSHQVTQMGQEVILRCVPISNHLYFYWYRQILGQKVEFLVSFYNNEISEKSEIFDDQFSVERPDGSNFTLKIRSTKLEDSAMYFCASSVNRDNEQYFGPGTRLTVT.

The rearrangement joins TRBV20-1 to TRBJ2-3; D is possibly TRBD1 (6 bases). CDR1 DFQATT and CDR2 SNEGSKA come from the germline V gene (reference sequence). V was clipped by 5 bases and J by 1 base, with 10 bases between them. CDR3 size: 13 residues. The CDR3 DNA reads TGCAGTGCTTCAGGGGTTCGCACAGATACGCAGTATTTT. Residues: CSASGVRTDTQYF.

The gene calls are TRBV4-1 and TRBJ2-1; 7 nucleotides align to TRBD2. This CDR3 region has 16 residues. J was trimmed by 3 bases and V by 1 base; bases with no gene match: 6. The germline CDR1 and CDR2 sequences are MGHRA and YSYEKL. The CDR3 coding sequence is TGCGCCAGCAGCCAAGCTTGGACTAGGAGCTACAATGAGCAGTTCTTC. This gives the protein CASSQAWTRSYNEQFF.

The chain has TRBV2 and TRBJ2-1; TRBD1 is a possible D gene (6 bases). Trimming took off 7 bases at V and 0 bases at J, with 13 bases between the two ends. CDR1 SNHLY and CDR2 FYNNEI come from the germline V gene. The CDR3 sequence is 15 residues long. This chain's CDR3 is CASKKGVDSYNEQFF. The DNA for the CDR3 is TGTGCCAGCAAGAAGGGGGTCGACTCCTACAATGAGCAGTTCTTC. Looking up the rest from reference TRBV2 and TRBJ2-1 gives the full variable domain: EPEVTQTPSHQVTQMGQEVILRCVPISNHLYFYWYRQILGQKVEFLVSFYNNEISEKSEIFDDQFSVERPDGSNFTLKIRSTKLEDSAMYFCASKKGVDSYNEQFFGPGTRLTVL.

The chain combines TRBV24-1 with TRBJ2-1; 11 bases are a match to TRBD2. CDR1 is KGHDR, CDR2 SFDVKD, per germline. V lost 7 bases and J lost 8; bases outside the gene matches: 12. The CDR3 totals 16 residues. CDR3: CATRKGASGRNDEQFF. In DNA, the CDR3 is TGTGCCACCAGGAAGGGGGCTAGCGGGAGGAACGATGAGCAGTTCTTC.

This chain joins TRBV4-2 and TRBJ2-7; 9 positions agree with TRBD1. This CDR3 has 16 amino acids. Trimming cost V 0 bases and J 5 bases; bases outside gene matches: 8. CDR1 is LGHNA, CDR2 YNFKEQ, per germline. The CDR3 region is CASSQEDRGNRNEQYF. CDR3 DNA sequence: TGTGCCAGCAGCCAAGAAGACAGGGGGAATAGGAACGAGCAGTACTTC.

This clonotype was counted between two and nine times. The chain has TRBV10-3 and TRBJ2-2; no reliable D call. Trimming pared 2 bases from V and 1 base from J, leaving 5 bases between. This CDR3 is built from 14 residues. Germline CDR1 is ENHRY and CDR2 is SYGVKD. For the CDR3, the DNA is TGTGCCATCAGTGAGAACAGGAACACCGGGGAGCTGTTTTTT. Its translation is CAISENRNTGELFF.

This clonotype was recorded many times. This chain connects TRBV4-2 to TRBJ2-2; either TRBD1 or TRBD2 may fit D (5 bases each). The CDR3 spans 16 residues. V gave up 0 bases and J gave up 4 bases, with 12 bases separating them. CDR1 is LGHNA and CDR2 is YNFKEQ in the germline V gene. The CDR3, as DNA: TGTGCCAGCAGCCAAGATCAGGGCGGAGGCACCGGGGAGCTGTTTTTT. This translates into CASSQDQGGGTGELFF.

This clonotype showed up many times. This sequence joins TRBV29-1 and TRBJ1-6, with a tentative D call TRBD1 (5 bases). Deletions cut 3 bases from V and 7 bases from J, with 10 bases between. This CDR3 is 13 amino acids long. CDR1 and CDR2 (germline): SQVTM, ANQGSEA. The CDR3 bases are TGCAGCGTTGAGGAGGGGACGAATTCACCCCTCCACTTT. Protein product: CSVEEGTNSPLHF.

This clonotype has more than one count but fewer than ten. The chain carries TRBV9 and TRBJ2-5; 8 nucleotides agree with TRBD2. Germline V gene lookup returns CDR1 SGDLS and CDR2 YYNGEE. The junction had 8 bases not matched to a gene; V was cut back by 0 bases and J by 4 bases. The CDR3 contains 16 residues. The CDR3 is CASSVGPRGGRETQYF. The CDR3 coding sequence is TGTGCCAGCAGCGTAGGACCCCGGGGGGGGAGAGAGACCCAGTACTTC.

This clonotype was detected only a few times. This sequence joins TRBV20-1 and TRBJ1-2; D ambiguous. The CDR3 loop spans 12 amino acids. Germline CDR1 DFQATT, CDR2 SNEGSKA (reference sequence). V lost 3 bases and J 7 bases, leaving 12 bases between the germline ends. CDR3 sequence: CSASPAATGYTF. CDR3 in DNA: TGCAGTGCTAGTCCAGCGGCCACTGGCTACACCTTC.

This chain joins TRBV2 and TRBJ2-3; 7 nucleotides match TRBD1. Trimming cost V 7 bases and J 2 bases; bases outside gene matches: 6. Germline lookup yields CDR1 SNHLY and CDR2 FYNNEI. The CDR3 covers 14 residues. The CDR3 protein is CASIRDSPTDTQYF. Written as DNA, the CDR3 is TGTGCCAGCATCCGGGACAGCCCCACAGATACGCAGTATTTT.

This clonotype was recorded a few times. This chain connects TRBV6-2 or TRBV6-3 to TRBJ2-1; no clear D. V lost 6 bases and J lost 6, with 12 bases in between. Germline assignment: CDR1 MNHEY and CDR2 SVGEGT. The CDR3 is made up of 13 amino acids. Here the CDR3 reads CASRQGSSNEQFF. The CDR3, as DNA: TGTGCCAGCAGACAAGGAAGCAGCAATGAGCAGTTCTTC.

In DNA, the CDR3 is TGCGCCAGCAGTCCTGAGAGGGGCATGAACACTGAAGCTTTCTTT. Translation: CASSPERGMNTEAFF. The rearrangement links TRBV4-3 to TRBJ1-1, with D perhaps TRBD1 (5 bases). The CDR3 spans 15 residues. Germline CDR1 and CDR2: LGHNA and YSLEER. V shed 6 bases and J shed 0 bases, with 14 bases lying between them.

This clonotype was picked up a small number of times. The chain carries TRBV9 and TRBJ2-1, with D unclear. The ends were cut back, 0 bases at V and 6 bases at J, with 13 bases in the middle. CDR1 is SGDLS and CDR2 is YYNGEE in the germline V gene. The CDR3 loop spans 15 amino acids. The CDR3 sequence: CASSVGSVVGNEQFF. Written as DNA, the CDR3 is TGTGCCAGCAGCGTAGGATCGGTAGTCGGCAATGAGCAGTTCTTC.

The gene calls are TRBV10-3 and TRBJ2-5; no clear D. The germline V gene encodes CDR1 ENHRY and CDR2 SYGVKD. V lost 4 bases, J lost 4 bases, and 13 bases lay in between. CDR3 length equals 14 residues. The chain's CDR3 is CAISAGIGRETQYF. As DNA, the CDR3 is TGTGCCATCAGTGCTGGGATTGGCAGAGAGACCCAGTACTTC.

At least ten counts were recorded for this clonotype. The chain employs TRBV6-2 or TRBV6-3 and TRBJ2-7; D might be TRBD1 or TRBD2, each matching 6 bases. The CDR3 loop spans 14 amino acids. Germline V CDR1 and CDR2: MNHEY, SVGEGT. Trimming cost V 7 bases and J 1 base, with 14 bases left between them. The CDR3 DNA reads TGTGCCAGCAAGGGGGGCCGATTTTCCTACGAGCAGTACTTC. This sequence encodes CASKGGRFSYEQYF.

There are many counts of this clonotype. The chain combines TRBV6-5 with TRBJ2-7; no reliable D call. Looked up from germline, CDR1 is MNHEY and CDR2 is SVGAGI. This CDR3 has 13 amino acids. Trimming took off 2 bases at V and 4 bases at J, with 9 bases between the two ends. As DNA, the CDR3 is TGTGCCAGCAGTTACCATCTGGGATACGAGCAGTACTTC. Its protein is CASSYHLGYEQYF.

This chain links TRBV25-1 with TRBJ2-7, with 8 bases aligning to TRBD1. This CDR3 has 15 residues. Unmatched junction bases numbered 10, after V lost 6 bases and J lost 3 bases. CDR1 MGHDK and CDR2 SYGVNS come from the germline V gene. The CDR3 loop reads CASSPGQGLFYEQYF. In DNA, the CDR3 is TGTGCCAGCAGCCCCGGACAGGGCCTTTTCTACGAGCAGTACTTC.

The chain has TRBV28 and TRBJ2-1; 11 bases are shared with TRBD2. CDR3 length: 17 amino acids. With V trimmed by 6 bases and J by 3 bases, 10 bases remained unmatched. Per germline, CDR1 MDHEN and CDR2 SYDVKM. CDR3 DNA: TGTGCCAGCAGACACACTAGCGGGAGTCCCTACTACAATGAGCAGTTCTTC. It is translated as CASRHTSGSPYYNEQFF. The whole variable domain, remainder taken from reference TRBV28 and TRBJ2-1, is DVKVTQSSRYLVKRTGEKVFLECVQDMDHENMFWYRQDPGLGLRLIYFSYDVKMKEKGDIPEGYSVSREKKERFSLILESASTNQTSMYLCASRHTSGSPYYNEQFFGPGTRLTVL.